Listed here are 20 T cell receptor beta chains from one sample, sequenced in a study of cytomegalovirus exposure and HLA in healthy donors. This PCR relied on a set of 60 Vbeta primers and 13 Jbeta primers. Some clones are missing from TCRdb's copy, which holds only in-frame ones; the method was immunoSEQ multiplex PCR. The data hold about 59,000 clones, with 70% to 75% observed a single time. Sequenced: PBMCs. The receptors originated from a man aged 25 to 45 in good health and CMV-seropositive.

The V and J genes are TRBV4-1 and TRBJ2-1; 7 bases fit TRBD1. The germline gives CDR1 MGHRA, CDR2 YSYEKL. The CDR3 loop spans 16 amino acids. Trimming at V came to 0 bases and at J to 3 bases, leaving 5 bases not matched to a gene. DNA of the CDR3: TGCGCCAGCAGCCAAGACGGGACAGTCGGCTACAATGAGCAGTTCTTC. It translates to CASSQDGTVGYNEQFF.

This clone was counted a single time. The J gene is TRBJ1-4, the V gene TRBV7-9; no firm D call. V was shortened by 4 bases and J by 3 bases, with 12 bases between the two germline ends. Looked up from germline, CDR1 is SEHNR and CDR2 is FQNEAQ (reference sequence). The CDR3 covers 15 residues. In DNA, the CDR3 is TGTGCCAGCAGCTATTACACATTGTCTAATGAAAAACTGTTTTTT. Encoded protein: CASSYYTLSNEKLFF.

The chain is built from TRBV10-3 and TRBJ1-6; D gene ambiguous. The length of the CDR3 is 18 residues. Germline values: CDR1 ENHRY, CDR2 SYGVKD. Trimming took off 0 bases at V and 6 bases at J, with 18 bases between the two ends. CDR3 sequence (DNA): TGTGCCATCAGTGAGTCGAGGTCTCTAGGGAGGATTAATTCACCCCTCCACTTT. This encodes CAISESRSLGRINSPLHF.

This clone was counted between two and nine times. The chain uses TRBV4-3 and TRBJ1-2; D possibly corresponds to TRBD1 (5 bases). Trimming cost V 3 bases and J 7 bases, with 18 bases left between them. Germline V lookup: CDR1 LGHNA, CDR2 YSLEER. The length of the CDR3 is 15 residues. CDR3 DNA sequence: TGCGCCAGCAGCCATGTACCCCCCAGGAGGGGTGGCTACACCTTC. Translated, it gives CASSHVPPRRGGYTF.

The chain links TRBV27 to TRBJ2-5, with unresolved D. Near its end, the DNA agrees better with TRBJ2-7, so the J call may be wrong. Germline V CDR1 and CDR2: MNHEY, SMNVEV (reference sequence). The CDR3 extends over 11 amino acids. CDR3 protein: CASSTSYEQYF. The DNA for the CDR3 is TGTGCCAGCAGTACCTCCTACGAGCAGTACTTC.

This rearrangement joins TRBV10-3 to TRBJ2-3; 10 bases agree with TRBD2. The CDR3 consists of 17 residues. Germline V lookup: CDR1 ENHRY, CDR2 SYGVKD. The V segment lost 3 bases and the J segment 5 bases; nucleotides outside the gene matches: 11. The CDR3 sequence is CAISDLLTSGDGDTQYF. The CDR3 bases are TGTGCCATCAGTGATCTCCTAACTAGCGGGGATGGAGATACGCAGTATTTT.

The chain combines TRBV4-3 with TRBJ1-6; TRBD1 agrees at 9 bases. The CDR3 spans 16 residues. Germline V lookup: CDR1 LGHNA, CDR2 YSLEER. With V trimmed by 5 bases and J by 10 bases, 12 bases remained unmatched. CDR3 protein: CASSFGGQGNRSPLHF. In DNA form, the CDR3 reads TGCGCCAGCAGCTTCGGGGGACAGGGAAACCGATCACCCCTCCACTTT.

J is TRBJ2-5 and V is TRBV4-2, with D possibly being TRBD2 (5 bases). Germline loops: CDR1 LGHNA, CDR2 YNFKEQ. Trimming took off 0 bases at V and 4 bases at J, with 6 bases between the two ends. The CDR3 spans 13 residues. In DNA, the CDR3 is TGTGCCAGCAGCCAAGATGAGGGAGAGACCCAGTACTTC. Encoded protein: CASSQDEGETQYF.

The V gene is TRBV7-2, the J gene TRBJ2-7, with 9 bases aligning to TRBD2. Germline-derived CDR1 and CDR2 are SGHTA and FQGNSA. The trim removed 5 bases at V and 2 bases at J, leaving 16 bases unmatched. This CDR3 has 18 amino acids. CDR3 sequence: CASSPGLSSGGKTYEQYF. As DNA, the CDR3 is TGTGCCAGCAGCCCAGGGCTTTCCAGCGGGGGGAAGACCTACGAGCAGTACTTC.

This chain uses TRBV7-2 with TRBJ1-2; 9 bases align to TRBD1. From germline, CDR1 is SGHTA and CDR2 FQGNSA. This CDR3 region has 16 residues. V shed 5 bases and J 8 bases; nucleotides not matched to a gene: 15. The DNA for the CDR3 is TGTGCCAGCAGCATAGTCAGGGACAGGGCGGCTATCGGCTACACCTTC. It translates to CASSIVRDRAAIGYTF.

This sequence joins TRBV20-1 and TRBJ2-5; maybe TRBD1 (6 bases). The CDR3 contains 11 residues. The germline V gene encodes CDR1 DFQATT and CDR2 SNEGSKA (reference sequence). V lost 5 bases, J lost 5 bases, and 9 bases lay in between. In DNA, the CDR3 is TGCAGTGCTGCGAGGGGGGAGACCCAGTACTTC. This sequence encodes CSAARGETQYF.

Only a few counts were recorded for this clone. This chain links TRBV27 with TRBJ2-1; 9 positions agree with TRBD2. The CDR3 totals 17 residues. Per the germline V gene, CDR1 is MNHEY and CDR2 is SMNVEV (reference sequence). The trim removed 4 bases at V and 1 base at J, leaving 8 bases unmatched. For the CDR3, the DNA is TGTGCCAGCAGTTCGAGGACTAGCGCGTCATCCTACAATGAGCAGTTCTTC. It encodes CASSSRTSASSYNEQFF.

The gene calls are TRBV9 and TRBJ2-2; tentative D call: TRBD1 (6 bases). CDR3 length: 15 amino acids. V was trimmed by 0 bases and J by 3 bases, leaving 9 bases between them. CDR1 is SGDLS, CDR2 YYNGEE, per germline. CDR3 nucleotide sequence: TGTGCCAGCAGCGTAGGGACAGTCGACACCGGGGAGCTGTTTTTT. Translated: CASSVGTVDTGELFF.

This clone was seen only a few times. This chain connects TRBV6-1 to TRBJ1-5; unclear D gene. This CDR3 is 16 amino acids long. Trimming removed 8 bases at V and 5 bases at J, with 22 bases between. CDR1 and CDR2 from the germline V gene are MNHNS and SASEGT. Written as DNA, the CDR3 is TGTGCCAGCGGGGAAGAGGACTTTTCAATCGATCAGCCCCAGCATTTT. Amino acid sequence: CASGEEDFSIDQPQHF.

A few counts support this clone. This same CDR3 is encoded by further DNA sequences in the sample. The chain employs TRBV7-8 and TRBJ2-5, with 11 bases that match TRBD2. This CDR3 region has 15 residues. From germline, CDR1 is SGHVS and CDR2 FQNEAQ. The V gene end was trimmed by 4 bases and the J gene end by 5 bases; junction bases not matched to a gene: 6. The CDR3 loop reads CASSSLAGGPETQYF. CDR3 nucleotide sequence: TGTGCCAGCAGCTCGTTAGCGGGGGGGCCTGAGACCCAGTACTTC.

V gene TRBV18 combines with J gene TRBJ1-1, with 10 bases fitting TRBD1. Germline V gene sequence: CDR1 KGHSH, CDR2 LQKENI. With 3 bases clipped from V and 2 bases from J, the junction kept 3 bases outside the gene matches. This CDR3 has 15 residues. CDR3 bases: TGTGCCAGCTCACCCGGACAGGGGGTTAACACTGAAGCTTTCTTT. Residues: CASSPGQGVNTEAFF.

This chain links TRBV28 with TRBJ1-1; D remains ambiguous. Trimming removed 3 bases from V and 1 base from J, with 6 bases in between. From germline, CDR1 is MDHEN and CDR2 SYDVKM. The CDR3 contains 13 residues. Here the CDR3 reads CASSFAANTEAFF. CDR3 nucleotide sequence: TGTGCCAGCAGTTTCGCGGCGAACACTGAAGCTTTCTTT.

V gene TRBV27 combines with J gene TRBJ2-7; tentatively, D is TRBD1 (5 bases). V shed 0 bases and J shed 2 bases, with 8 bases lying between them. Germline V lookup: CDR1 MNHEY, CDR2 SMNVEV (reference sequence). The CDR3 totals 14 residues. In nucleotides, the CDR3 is TGTGCCAGCAGTTTATCCGCAGGGCCCTACGAGCAGTACTTC. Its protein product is CASSLSAGPYEQYF.

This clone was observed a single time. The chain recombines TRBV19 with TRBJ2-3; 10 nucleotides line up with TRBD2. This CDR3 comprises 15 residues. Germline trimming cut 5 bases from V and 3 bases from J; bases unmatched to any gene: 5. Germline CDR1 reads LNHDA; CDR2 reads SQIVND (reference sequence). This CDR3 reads CASSRSAGGTDTQYF. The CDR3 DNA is TGTGCCAGTAGTCGATCAGCGGGGGGGACAGATACGCAGTATTTT.

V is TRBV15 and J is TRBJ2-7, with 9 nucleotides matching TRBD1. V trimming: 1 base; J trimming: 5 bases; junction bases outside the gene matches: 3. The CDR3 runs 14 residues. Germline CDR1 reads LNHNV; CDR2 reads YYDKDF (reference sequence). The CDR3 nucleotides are TGTGCCACCAGCAGAGCCGGGACAGGGAACGAGCAGTACTTC. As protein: CATSRAGTGNEQYF.